This TCR beta chain was captured by sequencing in a study of shared clonotypes between healthy human individuals. The CDR3 contains 16 residues. CDR1 is SGHRS, CDR2 YFSETQ, per germline. With 2 bases clipped from V and 6 bases from J, the junction kept 9 bases outside the gene matches. The table came from immunoSEQ multiplex PCR; TCRdb's copy has only in-frame clones and leaves some out. The sample contains about a million clones, 70% to 80% of which appear only once. The chain employs TRBV5-1 and TRBJ2-1; 9 bases line up with TRBD2. The sample taken for sequencing was memory CD4+ T cells sorted from blood. Regarding subset: CD45RA-negative fraction. The receptor was derived from a young man in good health. CDR3 region: CASSLRAGLAGNEQFF. The CDR3 nucleotides are TGCGCCAGCAGCTTAAGGGCGGGACTAGCTGGCAATGAGCAGTTCTTC.